The entry below describes one T cell receptor beta chain. Its matching antigen is unknown. The data are from a study of T cell responses to AZD1222 COVID-19 vaccine. Points from the study as a whole: The study identified only a handful of AZD1222 recipients as seropositive at baseline. Donor demographics were predominantly white British with a female majority; clonal diversity may be underestimated. There were vaccine-associated CD4 TCRs across spike, dominant at 160-218 and 743-854. Sampled repertoires all dated from after the peak T cell response.

Trimming at V came to 3 bases and at J to 1 base, leaving 2 bases not matched to a gene. The germline CDR1 and CDR2 sequences are SGHDN and FVKESK. This CDR3 comprises 15 residues. Profiling relied on immunoSEQ multiplex PCR, and the TCRdb table lists in-frame clones only, not all of them. The top ten hold around 2.7% of the sample, which has 120,000 to 150,000 clones, approximately 90% seen once. This receptor was taken from an adult in good health. The chain carries TRBV14 and TRBJ2-1, with TRBD1 matching over 8 bases. Sequenced here: peripheral blood, sampled on day 0 of AZD1222 vaccination. The CDR3 protein is CASSQYRGSYNEQFF. The CDR3 bases are TGTGCCAGCAGCCAGTACAGGGGGTCCTACAATGAGCAGTTCTTC.